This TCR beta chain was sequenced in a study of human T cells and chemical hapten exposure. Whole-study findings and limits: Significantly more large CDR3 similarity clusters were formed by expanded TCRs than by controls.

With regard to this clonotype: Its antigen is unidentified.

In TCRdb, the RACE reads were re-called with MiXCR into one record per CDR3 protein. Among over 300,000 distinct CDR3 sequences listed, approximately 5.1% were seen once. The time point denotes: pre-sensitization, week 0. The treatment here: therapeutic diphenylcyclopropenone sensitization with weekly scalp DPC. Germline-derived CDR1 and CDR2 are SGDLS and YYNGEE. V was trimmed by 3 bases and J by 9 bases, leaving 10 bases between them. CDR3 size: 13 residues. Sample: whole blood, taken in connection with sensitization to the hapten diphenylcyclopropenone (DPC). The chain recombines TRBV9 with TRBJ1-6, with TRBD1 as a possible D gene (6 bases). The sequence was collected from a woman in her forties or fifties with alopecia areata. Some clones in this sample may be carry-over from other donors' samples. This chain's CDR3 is CASSAGERSPLHF. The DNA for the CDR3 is TGTGCCAGCAGCGCAGGGGAACGTTCACCCCTCCACTTT.